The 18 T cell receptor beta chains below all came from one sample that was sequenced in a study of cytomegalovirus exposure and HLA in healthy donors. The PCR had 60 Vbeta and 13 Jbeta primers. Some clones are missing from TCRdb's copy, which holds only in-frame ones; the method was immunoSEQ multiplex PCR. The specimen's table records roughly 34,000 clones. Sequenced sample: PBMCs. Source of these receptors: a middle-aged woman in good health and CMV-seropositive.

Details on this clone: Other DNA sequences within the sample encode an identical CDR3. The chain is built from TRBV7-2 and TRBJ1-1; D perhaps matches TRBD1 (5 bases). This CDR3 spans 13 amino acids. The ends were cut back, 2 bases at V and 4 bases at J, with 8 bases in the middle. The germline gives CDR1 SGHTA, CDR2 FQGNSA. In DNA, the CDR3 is TGTGCCAGCAGCTTATCCGGGGGCACTGAAGCTTTCTTT. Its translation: CASSLSGGTEAFF.

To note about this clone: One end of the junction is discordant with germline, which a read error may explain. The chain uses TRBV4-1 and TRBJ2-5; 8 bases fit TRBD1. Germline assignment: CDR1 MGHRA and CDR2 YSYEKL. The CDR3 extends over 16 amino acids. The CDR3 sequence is CASSQAQGAVQENQYF. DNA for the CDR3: TGCGCCAGCAGCCAAGCCCAGGGGGCAGTACAAGAGAACCAGTACTTC.

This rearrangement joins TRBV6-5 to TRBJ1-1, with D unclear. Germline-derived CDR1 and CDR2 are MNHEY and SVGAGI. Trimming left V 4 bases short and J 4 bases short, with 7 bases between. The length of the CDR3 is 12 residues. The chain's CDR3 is CASSSGTTEAFF. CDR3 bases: TGTGCCAGCAGTTCAGGCACCACTGAAGCTTTCTTT.

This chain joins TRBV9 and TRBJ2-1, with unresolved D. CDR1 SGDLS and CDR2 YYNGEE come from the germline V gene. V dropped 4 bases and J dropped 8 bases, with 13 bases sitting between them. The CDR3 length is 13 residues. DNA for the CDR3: TGTGCCAGCAGCCCCTTTGTGAGTCATGAGCAGTTCTTC. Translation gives CASSPFVSHEQFF.

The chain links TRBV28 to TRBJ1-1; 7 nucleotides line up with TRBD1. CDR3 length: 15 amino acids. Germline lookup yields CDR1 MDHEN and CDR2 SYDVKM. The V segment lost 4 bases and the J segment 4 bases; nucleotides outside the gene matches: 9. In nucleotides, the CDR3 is TGTGCCAGCAGTTCCGGGACAGTGGGGTTCACTGAAGCTTTCTTT. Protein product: CASSSGTVGFTEAFF.

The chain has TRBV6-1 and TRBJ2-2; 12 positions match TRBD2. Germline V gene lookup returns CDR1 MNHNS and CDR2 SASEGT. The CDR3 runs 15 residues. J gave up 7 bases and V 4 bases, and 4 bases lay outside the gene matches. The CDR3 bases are TGTGCCAGCAGTGCGACTAGCGGGAGTGGCGGGGAGCTGTTTTTT. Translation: CASSATSGSGGELFF.

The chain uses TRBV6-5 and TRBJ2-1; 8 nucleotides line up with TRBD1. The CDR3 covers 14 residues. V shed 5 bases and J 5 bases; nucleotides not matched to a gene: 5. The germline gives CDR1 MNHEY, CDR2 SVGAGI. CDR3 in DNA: TGTGCCAGCAGTACGGACAGGGCCGACAATGAGCAGTTCTTC. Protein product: CASSTDRADNEQFF.

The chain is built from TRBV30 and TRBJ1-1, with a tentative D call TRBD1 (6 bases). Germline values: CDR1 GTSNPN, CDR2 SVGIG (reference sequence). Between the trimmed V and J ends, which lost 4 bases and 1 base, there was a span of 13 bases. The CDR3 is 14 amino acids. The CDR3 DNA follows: TGTGCCTGGACCCCTTGGGGACAGAACACTGAAGCTTTCTTT. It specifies CAWTPWGQNTEAFF. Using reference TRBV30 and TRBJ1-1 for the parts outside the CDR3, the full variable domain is SQTIHQWPATLVQPVGSPLSLECTVEGTSNPNLYWYRQAAGRGLQLLFYSVGIGQISSEVPQNLSASRPQDRQFILSSKKLLLSDSGFYLCAWTPWGQNTEAFFGQGTRLTVV.

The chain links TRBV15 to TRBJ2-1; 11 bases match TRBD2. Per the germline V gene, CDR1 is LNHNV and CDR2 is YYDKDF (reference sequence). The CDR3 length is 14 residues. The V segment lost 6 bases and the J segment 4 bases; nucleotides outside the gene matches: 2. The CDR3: CATRGTSGYNEQFF. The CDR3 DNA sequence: TGTGCCACCAGGGGGACTAGCGGATACAATGAGCAGTTCTTC.

In nucleotides, the CDR3 is TGTGCCAGTAGTGGAGGGGGCCATCAGCCCCAGCATTTT. Amino acids: CASSGGGHQPQHF. The chain links TRBV19 to TRBJ1-5; 7 bases fit TRBD1. V trimming: 5 bases; J trimming: 5 bases; junction bases outside the gene matches: 3. The length of the CDR3 is 13 residues. The germline CDR1 and CDR2 sequences are LNHDA and SQIVND (reference sequence).

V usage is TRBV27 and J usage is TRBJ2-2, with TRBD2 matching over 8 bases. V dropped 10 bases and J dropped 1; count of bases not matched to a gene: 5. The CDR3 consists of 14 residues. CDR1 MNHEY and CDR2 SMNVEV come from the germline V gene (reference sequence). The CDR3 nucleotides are TGTGCCACGGGAGGGGGGAGGAACACCGGGGAGCTGTTTTTT. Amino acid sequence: CATGGGRNTGELFF.

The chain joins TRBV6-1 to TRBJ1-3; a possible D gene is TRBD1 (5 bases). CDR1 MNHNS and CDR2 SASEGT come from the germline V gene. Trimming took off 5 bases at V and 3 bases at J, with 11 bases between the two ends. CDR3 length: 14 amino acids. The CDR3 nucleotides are TGTGCCAGCAGTCAGGGTCCTGGTGGAAACACCATATATTTT. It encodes CASSQGPGGNTIYF.

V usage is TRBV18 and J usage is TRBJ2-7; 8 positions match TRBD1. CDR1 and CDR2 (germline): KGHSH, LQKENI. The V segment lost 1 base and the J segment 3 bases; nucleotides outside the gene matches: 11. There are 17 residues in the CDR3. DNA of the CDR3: TGTGCCAGCTCACCACAACGGGCAGGGGGCCGGGGCTACGAGCAGTACTTC. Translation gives CASSPQRAGGRGYEQYF. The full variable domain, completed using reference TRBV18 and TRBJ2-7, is NAGVMQNPRHLVRRRGQEARLRCSPMKGHSHVYWYRQLPEEGLKFMVYLQKENIIDESGMPKERFSAEFPKEGPSILRIQQVVRGDSAAYFCASSPQRAGGRGYEQYFGPGTRLTVT.

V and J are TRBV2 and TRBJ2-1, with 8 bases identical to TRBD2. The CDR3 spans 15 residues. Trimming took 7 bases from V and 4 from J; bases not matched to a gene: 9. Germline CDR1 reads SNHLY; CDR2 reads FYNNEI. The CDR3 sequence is CASNRGLGGYNEQFF. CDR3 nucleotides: TGTGCCAGCAATAGGGGACTAGGGGGGTACAATGAGCAGTTCTTC.

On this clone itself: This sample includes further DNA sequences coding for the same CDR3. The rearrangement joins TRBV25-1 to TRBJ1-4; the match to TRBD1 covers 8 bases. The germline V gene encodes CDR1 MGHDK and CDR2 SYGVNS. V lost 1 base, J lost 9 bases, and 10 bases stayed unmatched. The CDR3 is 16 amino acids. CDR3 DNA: TGTGCCAGCAGTGAATTGGGGGCCACAGGGGGGAAAAAACTGTTTTTT. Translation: CASSELGATGGKKLFF.

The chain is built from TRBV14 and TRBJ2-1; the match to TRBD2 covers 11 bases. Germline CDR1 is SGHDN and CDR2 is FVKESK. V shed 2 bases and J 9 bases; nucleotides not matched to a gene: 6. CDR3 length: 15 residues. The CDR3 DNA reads TGTGCCAGCAGCCAATCTAGCGGGAGGAGAACTGAGCAGTTCTTC. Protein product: CASSQSSGRRTEQFF. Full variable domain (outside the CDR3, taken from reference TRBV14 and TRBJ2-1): EAGVTQFPSHSVIEKGQTVTLRCDPISGHDNLYWYRRVMGKEIKFLLHFVKESKQDESGMPNNRFLAERTGGTYSTLKVQPAELEDSGVYFCASSQSSGRRTEQFFGPGTRLTVL.

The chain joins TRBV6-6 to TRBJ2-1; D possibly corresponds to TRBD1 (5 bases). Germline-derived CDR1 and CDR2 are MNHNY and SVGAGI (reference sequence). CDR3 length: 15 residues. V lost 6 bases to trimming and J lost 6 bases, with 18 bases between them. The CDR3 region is CASRRPGRVGNEQFF. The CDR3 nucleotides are TGTGCCAGCAGAAGACCCGGCAGGGTGGGCAATGAGCAGTTCTTC.

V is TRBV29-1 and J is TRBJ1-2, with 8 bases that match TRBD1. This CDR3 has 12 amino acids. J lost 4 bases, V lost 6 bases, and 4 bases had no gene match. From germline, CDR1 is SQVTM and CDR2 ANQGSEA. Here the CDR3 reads CSVATGGYGYTF. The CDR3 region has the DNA TGCAGCGTGGCCACAGGGGGCTATGGCTACACCTTC.